This T cell receptor beta chain was identified during a study of shared clonotypes between healthy human individuals. The overall study: The cohort comprised a couple of women and a few men. Their ages spanned 18 to 49 years.

Each subset's genomic DNA was shared equally among a number of immunoSEQ plates. Profiling relied on immunoSEQ multiplex PCR, and the TCRdb table lists in-frame clones only, not all of them. In the table there are about 560,000 clones, roughly four fifths of which are singletons. This CDR3 comprises 15 residues. The V and J ends lost 5 bases and 1 base respectively, with 15 bases between them. From germline, CDR1 is MDHEN and CDR2 SYDVKM. The chain couples TRBV28 to TRBJ2-7; possibly TRBD1 for D (6 bases). This clonotype was sampled from a woman aged 40 to 50 in good health. Some clones in this sample may be carry-over from other donors' samples. The source material was PBMCs. CDR3 in DNA: TGTGCCAGCAGTCCCCCCGGGACATATTCCTACGAGCAGTACTTC. This translates into CASSPPGTYSYEQYF. The variable domain in full, with the rest retrieved from reference TRBV28 and TRBJ2-7, is DVKVTQSSRYLVKRTGEKVFLECVQDMDHENMFWYRQDPGLGLRLIYFSYDVKMKEKGDIPEGYSVSREKKERFSLILESASTNQTSMYLCASSPPGTYSYEQYFGPGTRLTVT.